This note documents a single T cell receptor (beta chain) sequence. Clones were sequenced by immunoSEQ multiplex PCR, and TCRdb holds only the in-frame ones, with some missing. The table has 250,000 or so clones, just under 90% seen once. These data are taken from a study of cytomegalovirus exposure and HLA in healthy donors. CDR3 size: 13 residues. Germline V gene data show CDR1 as LGHNT and CDR2 as FRNRAP. V dropped 1 base and J dropped 6 bases, with 10 bases sitting between them. Specimen: PBMCs. The chain joins TRBV12-5 to TRBJ2-7; maybe TRBD2 (6 bases). The receptor was isolated from a man aged 18 to 29 in good health and CMV-seronegative. CDR3 DNA: TGTGCTAGTGGTTTGGGGGCGGGAAGCGAGCAGTACTTC. Protein: CASGLGAGSEQYF.